Each of the 10 T cell receptor beta chains below was sequenced from the same sample in a study of blood T cell repertoires in COVID-19. Some clones are missing from TCRdb's copy, which holds only in-frame ones; the method was immunoSEQ multiplex PCR. The repertoire includes about 80,000 clones, approximately 91% of them detected once, and approximately 7.3% sits in the top ten. Sequences were obtained from peripheral blood. These receptors originate from a man between 65 and 85 years old with acute or convalescent COVID-19.

The rearrangement links TRBV3-1 (or the pseudogene TRBV3-2) to TRBJ1-6, with D hard to call. Trimming took off 1 base at V and 9 bases at J, with 13 bases between the two ends. Germline V gene lookup returns CDR1 LGHDT and CDR2 YNNKEL (reference sequence). This CDR3 is built from 15 residues. CDR3 region: CASSQGPGSGSPLHF. The DNA of the CDR3 is TGTGCCAGCAGCCAAGGACCGGGGTCGGGTTCACCCCTCCACTTT.

The genes are TRBV2 and TRBJ1-3; unclear D gene. The CDR3 has 10 residues. Per the germline V gene, CDR1 is SNHLY and CDR2 is FYNNEI. Trimming took off 7 bases at V and 7 bases at J, with 5 bases between the two ends. The CDR3 DNA reads as TGTGCCAGCACGGAGAACACCATATATTTT. This sequence encodes CASTENTIYF.

The chain joins TRBV4-3 to TRBJ1-5, with a tentative D call TRBD1 (6 bases). Trimming pared 4 bases from V and 1 base from J, leaving 14 bases between. Looked up from germline, CDR1 is LGHNA and CDR2 is YSLEER. The CDR3 spans 16 residues. The CDR3 region is CASSLAAGASNQPQHF. The CDR3, as DNA: TGCGCCAGCAGCCTTGCGGCAGGGGCGAGCAATCAGCCCCAGCATTTT.

V is TRBV10-3 and J is TRBJ2-5; 9 bases line up with TRBD1. CDR3 length equals 17 residues. The J segment lost 2 bases and the V segment lost 4 bases, leaving 11 bases of the junction unmatched. Germline loops: CDR1 ENHRY, CDR2 SYGVKD. Here the CDR3 DNA reads TGTGCCATCAGTGCTCAAGGGACCGGGACAGGGCAAGAGACCCAGTACTTC. Its protein product is CAISAQGTGTGQETQYF.

The chain has TRBV5-4 and TRBJ2-7; 12 positions agree with TRBD1. CDR3 length: 14 residues. Germline assignment: CDR1 SGHNT and CDR2 YYREEE (reference sequence). After removal of 4 bases from V and 4 bases from J, the junction contained 3 bases not matched to a gene. The CDR3 loop reads CASSRGQGAYEQYF. CDR3 DNA sequence: TGTGCCAGCAGCAGGGGACAGGGGGCATACGAGCAGTACTTC. The whole variable domain, remainder taken from reference TRBV5-4 and TRBJ2-7, is ETGVTQSPTHLIKTRGQQVTLRCSSQSGHNTVSWYQQALGQGPQFIFQYYREEENGRGNFPPRFSGLQFPNYSSELNVNALELDDSALYLCASSRGQGAYEQYFGPGTRLTVT.

The V gene is TRBV4-3, the J gene TRBJ1-1, with no clear D. The CDR3 is made up of 15 amino acids. Per the germline V gene, CDR1 is LGHNA and CDR2 is YSLEER. V was trimmed by 0 bases and J by 7 bases, leaving 15 bases between them. CDR3 nucleotide sequence: TGCGCCAGCAGCCAAGATCCGGCGGGCTCTATTGAAGCTTTCTTT. This sequence encodes CASSQDPAGSIEAFF.

The J gene is TRBJ2-4, the V gene TRBV4-3; 10 bases line up with TRBD2. The CDR3 extends over 17 amino acids. With 0 bases clipped from V and 8 bases from J, the junction kept 10 bases outside the gene matches. CDR1 is LGHNA, CDR2 YSLEER, per germline. CDR3 DNA sequence: TGCGCCAGCAGCCAAGATGGAAGCGGGGGGGCAGGGGACATTCAGTACTTC. It specifies CASSQDGSGGAGDIQYF.

The chain employs TRBV5-1 and TRBJ1-2; 9 nucleotides agree with TRBD1. The CDR3 spans 17 residues. The J segment lost 4 bases and the V segment lost 0 bases, leaving 10 bases of the junction unmatched. CDR1 is SGHRS and CDR2 is YFSETQ in the germline V gene. The DNA for the CDR3 is TGCGCCAGCAGCTTGGGCCCCGACAGGGGGTTTTCCTATGGCTACACCTTC. Protein product: CASSLGPDRGFSYGYTF.

This clone was found a few times. The chain combines TRBV18 with TRBJ2-7; TRBD2 matches 8 bases. The V gene's germline CDR1 is KGHSH and CDR2 LQKENI. Trimming cost V 4 bases and J 7 bases; bases outside gene matches: 12. This CDR3 is built from 15 residues. In DNA, the CDR3 is TGTGCCAGCTCACAGGCCGGCGGGGGGCCGGGGGAGCAGTACTTC. This codes for CASSQAGGGPGEQYF.

This clone was detected a few times. The rearrangement links TRBV28 to TRBJ2-7, with D possibly being TRBD1 (6 bases). V lost 7 bases, J lost 4 bases, and 14 bases lay in between. The CDR3 is 13 residues long. Germline V gene sequence: CDR1 MDHEN, CDR2 SYDVKM. The CDR3 protein is CASTLGAEYEQYF. In DNA, the CDR3 is TGTGCCAGCACTCTGGGGGCGGAATACGAGCAGTACTTC.